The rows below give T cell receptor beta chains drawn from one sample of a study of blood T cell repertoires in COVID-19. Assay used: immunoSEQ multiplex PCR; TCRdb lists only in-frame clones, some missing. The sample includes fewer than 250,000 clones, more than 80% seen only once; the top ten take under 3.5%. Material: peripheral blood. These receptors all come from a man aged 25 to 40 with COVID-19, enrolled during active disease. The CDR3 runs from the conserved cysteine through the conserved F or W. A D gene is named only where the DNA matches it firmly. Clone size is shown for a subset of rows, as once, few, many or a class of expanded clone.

CASSDPGTGVYGYTF	TGTGCCAGCAGTGACCCCGGGACGGGAGTCTATGGCTACACCTTC	TRBV28	TRBJ1-2	NA	NA
CASSLASGREGEQYF	TGTGCCAGCAGCTTAGCTAGCGGGAGGGAGGGCGAGCAGTACTTC	TRBV7-9	TRBJ2-7	TRBD2	NA
CASSQERGYEQYF	TGTGCCAGCAGCCAAGAAAGGGGATACGAGCAGTACTTC	TRBV4-2	TRBJ2-7	NA	NA
CASTPAPESNQPQHF	TGTGCCAGTACCCCGGCTCCGGAGAGCAATCAGCCCCAGCATTTT	TRBV19	TRBJ1-5	NA	NA
CASSPRMGGDTGELFF	TGCGCCAGCAGCCCAAGGATGGGGGGGGACACCGGGGAGCTGTTTTTT	TRBV4-3	TRBJ2-2	TRBD2	NA
CASSVDPSQPQHF	TGTGCCAGCAGCGTGGACCCTAGTCAGCCCCAGCATTTT	TRBV5-5	TRBJ1-5	NA	NA
CASSVGTSGHTDTQYF	TGTGCCAGCAGCGTAGGGACTAGCGGTCACACAGATACGCAGTATTTT	TRBV9	TRBJ2-3	TRBD2	once
CASSPGQGVSVEKLFF	TGTGCCAGCAGCCCGGGACAGGGAGTTAGTGTGGAAAAACTGTTTTTT	TRBV6-2/TRBV6-3	TRBJ1-4	TRBD1	once
CASSLGLAGSYEQYF	TGTGCCAGCAGTCTCGGACTAGCGGGCAGCTACGAGCAGTACTTC	TRBV28	TRBJ2-7	TRBD2	NA
CASSGQGVDTQYF	TGTGCCAGCAGCGGCCAGGGTGTAGATACGCAGTATTTT	TRBV9	TRBJ2-3	NA	once
CASSIGVRADEQFF	TGTGCCAGTAGTATAGGAGTGAGGGCCGATGAGCAGTTCTTC	TRBV19	TRBJ2-1	NA	NA
CASSQGGVWSYEQYF	TGTGCCAGCAGCCAGGGAGGAGTCTGGTCCTACGAGCAGTACTTC	TRBV7-2	TRBJ2-7	NA	NA
CSVESLEWADRSYGYTF	TGCAGCGTTGAATCATTGGAATGGGCGGACAGGAGCTATGGCTACACCTTC	TRBV29-1	TRBJ1-2	TRBD1	NA
CATSVSGGARADTQYF	TGTGCCACCAGTGTTTCCGGGGGGGCGCGTGCAGATACGCAGTATTTT	TRBV24-1	TRBJ2-3	TRBD2	once
CASSLAVGGLGEKLFF	TGTGCCAGCAGCTTGGCAGTCGGGGGGCTAGGAGAAAAACTGTTTTTT	TRBV5-4	TRBJ1-4	NA	NA
CASSLGGQGSNEQYF	TGTGCCAGCAGCTTAGGGGGACAGGGTAGCAACGAGCAGTACTTC	TRBV7-3	TRBJ2-7	TRBD1	NA
CASSHWARYDTEAFF	TGTGCCAGTAGTCACTGGGCCCGCTATGACACTGAAGCTTTCTTT	TRBV19	TRBJ1-1	NA	NA
CASSPQSTEQYF	TGTGCCAGCTCACCCCAATCTACCGAGCAGTACTTC	TRBV18	TRBJ2-7	NA	NA
CAWSRRSGLSDEKLFF	TGTGCCTGGAGCAGGAGGAGCGGCCTAAGCGATGAAAAACTGTTTTTT	TRBV30	TRBJ1-4	NA	NA
CASSPTQRNRGANVLTF	TGTGCCAGCAGTCCTACGCAGAGGAATCGGGGGGCCAACGTCCTGACTTTC	TRBV27	TRBJ2-6	NA	NA
CASARGPTGGDFWKSYNSPLHF	TGTGCTAGTGCCCGGGGCCCTACAGGGGGCGATTTTTGGAAGAGCTATAATTCACCCCTCCACTTT	TRBV12-5	TRBJ1-6	TRBD1	few
CASSLASGSVNEQFF	TGTGCCAGCAGCTTGGCTAGCGGGAGTGTGAATGAGCAGTTCTTC	TRBV5-4	TRBJ2-1	TRBD2	NA
CASSQSFRGEAFF	TGTGCCAGCAGCCAGAGTTTCCGGGGTGAAGCTTTCTTT	TRBV7-2	TRBJ1-1	NA	NA
CASSGADRGGYGYTF	TGTGCCAGCAGCGGGGCGGATCGGGGAGGCTATGGCTACACCTTC	TRBV6-5	TRBJ1-2	NA	NA
CAWRVPGGRDRGNEQFF	TGTGCCTGGAGGGTCCCGGGGGGGAGGGACCGCGGCAATGAGCAGTTCTTC	TRBV30	TRBJ2-1	TRBD2	NA
CSVSQTGGTEAFF	TGCAGCGTGTCACAGACGGGGGGCACTGAAGCTTTCTTT	TRBV29-1	TRBJ1-1	NA	NA
CASSLASRGTSTDTQYF	TGTGCCAGCAGCTTAGCCTCTAGAGGAACTAGCACAGATACGCAGTATTTT	TRBV11-2	TRBJ2-3	NA	NA
CASSLYLSGGEQFF	TGTGCCAGCAGTTTATATTTGAGCGGGGGTGAGCAGTTCTTC	TRBV27	TRBJ2-1	TRBD2	NA
CASGGSLTDTQYF	TGTGCCAGCGGTGGGAGCCTCACAGATACGCAGTATTTT	TRBV7-2	TRBJ2-3	NA	NA
CASSPRQRVNEKLFF	TGTGCCAGCAGCCCCCGCCAGAGGGTCAATGAAAAACTGTTTTTT	TRBV21-1	TRBJ1-4	NA	NA
CAWSFTDNTEAFF	TGTGCCTGGAGTTTTACAGATAACACTGAAGCTTTCTTT	TRBV30	TRBJ1-1	NA	once
CAISDRDRVRNEQFF	TGTGCCATCAGTGATCGGGACAGGGTGAGGAATGAGCAGTTCTTC	TRBV10-3	TRBJ2-1	TRBD1	NA
CASSQGGGRNTEAFF	TGCGCCAGCAGCCAAGGGGGAGGGCGGAACACTGAAGCTTTCTTT	TRBV4-3	TRBJ1-1	NA	NA
CASRYQGNTEAFF	TGTGCCAGCAGATACCAGGGAAATACTGAAGCTTTCTTT	TRBV27	TRBJ1-1	NA	NA
CASSPDRGPSQPQHF	TGTGCCAGCAGCCCTGACAGGGGTCCAAGTCAGCCCCAGCATTTT	TRBV6-2/TRBV6-3	TRBJ1-5	TRBD1	NA
CAISDPDRVPAYGANVLTF	TGTGCCATCAGTGACCCGGACAGGGTCCCAGCGTATGGGGCCAACGTCCTGACTTTC	TRBV10-3	TRBJ2-6	TRBD1	NA
CASSVLSSGGLHEQYF	TGTGCCAGCAGCGTACTATCTAGCGGGGGATTACACGAGCAGTACTTC	TRBV9	TRBJ2-7	TRBD2	NA
CASSVGAAGGVYEQYF	TGTGCCAGCAGCGTAGGGGCCGCCGGGGGGGTCTACGAGCAGTACTTC	TRBV9	TRBJ2-7	TRBD2	NA
CASSYDRSSYEQYF	TGTGCCAGCAGCTACGACAGAAGCTCCTACGAGCAGTACTTC	TRBV5-6	TRBJ2-7	NA	few
CSVEDPGDREKAFF	TGCAGCGTTGAAGATCCTGGGGACAGGGAAAAAGCTTTCTTT	TRBV29-1	TRBJ1-1	TRBD1	NA
CASTPGTGDYEQYF	TGTGCCAGTACCCCCGGGACAGGGGACTACGAGCAGTACTTC	TRBV19	TRBJ2-7	TRBD1	NA
CASTPRRDSLSDTQYF	TGTGCCAGCACCCCAAGGCGGGACTCCCTTTCAGATACGCAGTATTTT	TRBV11-2	TRBJ2-3	NA	NA
CASSPRGTSYNEQFF	TGTGCCAGCTCACCACGCGGGACGTCCTACAATGAGCAGTTCTTC	TRBV18	TRBJ2-1	NA	NA
CASSSPWASGRSYEQYF	TGTGCCAGCAGTTCCCCCTGGGCTAGCGGGAGATCGTACGAGCAGTACTTC	TRBV28	TRBJ2-7	TRBD2	NA
CASSLGLAGGPNEQFF	TGTGCCAGCAGCTTAGGCCTTGCGGGAGGGCCTAATGAGCAGTTCTTC	TRBV7-7	TRBJ2-1	TRBD2	NA
CSARPMDIQYF	TGCAGTGCTAGGCCTATGGACATTCAGTACTTC	TRBV20-1	TRBJ2-4	NA	NA
CASSMGTGGRGTEAFF	TGTGCCAGTAGTATGGGGACAGGAGGGAGAGGGACTGAAGCTTTCTTT	TRBV19	TRBJ1-1	TRBD1	NA
CASSQDSRGYGNTIYF	TGTGCCAGCAGCCAAGATTCCAGGGGGTATGGAAACACCATATATTTT	TRBV3-1/TRBV3-2	TRBJ1-3	TRBD1	NA
CASSFGDRGGTEAFF	TGTGCCAGCAGCTTCGGGGACCGAGGGGGCACTGAAGCTTTCTTT	TRBV7-3	TRBJ1-1	NA	few
CASSIFGDSNYGYTF	TGTGCCAGTAGTATATTTGGAGACTCTAACTATGGCTACACCTTC	TRBV19	TRBJ1-2	NA	NA
CASSEQGENTEAFF	TGTGCCAGCAGCGAACAGGGGGAGAACACTGAAGCTTTCTTT	TRBV2	TRBJ1-1	TRBD1	NA
CSVADRGFTGELFF	TGCAGCGTTGCGGACAGGGGGTTCACCGGGGAGCTGTTTTTT	TRBV29-1	TRBJ2-2	TRBD1	NA
CASSWTGESYEQYF	TGTGCCAGCAGTTGGACAGGGGAATCCTACGAGCAGTACTTC	TRBV6-2/TRBV6-3	TRBJ2-7	TRBD1	NA
CASSYSAGNGNTIYF	TGTGCCAGCAGTTACTCAGCAGGGAATGGAAACACCATATATTTT	TRBV6-5	TRBJ1-3	NA	NA
CASSQGGKFATGSKISSYEQYF	TGTGCCAGCAGCCAAGGGGGTAAATTCGCGACAGGGTCAAAAATAAGCTCCTACGAGCAGTACTTC	TRBV14	TRBJ2-7	TRBD1	NA
CASRQGSYNSPLHF	TGTGCCAGCAGACAGGGCTCCTATAATTCACCCCTCCACTTT	TRBV6-5	TRBJ1-6	NA	NA
CAWITGGLASYNEQFF	TGTGCCTGGATTACCGGGGGACTAGCGTCGTACAATGAGCAGTTCTTC	TRBV30	TRBJ2-1	TRBD2	few
CASSPGLAGGPDTQYF	TGTGCCAGCAGCCCGGGACTAGCGGGGGGGCCAGATACGCAGTATTTT	TRBV4-2	TRBJ2-3	TRBD2	few
CASLGQGNTGELFF	TGTGCCAGTCTAGGACAGGGAAACACCGGGGAGCTGTTTTTT	TRBV19	TRBJ2-2	TRBD1	NA
CASSRSEASAYEQYF	TGCGCCAGCAGTCGCTCTGAGGCTTCGGCCTACGAGCAGTACTTC	TRBV4-3	TRBJ2-7	NA	NA